This T cell receptor beta chain was recovered during a study of T-cell memory formation after mild COVID-19. There are many counts of this clonotype. What it binds is unknown. Losses at the gene ends were 4 bases for V and 7 bases for J; bases not matched to a gene: 9. The germline CDR1 and CDR2 sequences are SGHVS and FNYEAQ. The CDR3 is made up of 16 amino acids. TCR alpha and TCR beta cDNA libraries carrying sample barcodes and UMIs were produced by 5'RACE using constant-segment primers. TCRdb redid the calling of the 5' RACE reads with MiXCR, one entry per CDR3 protein. This sample has more than 450,000 distinct CDR3 sequences, with roughly 18% found just once. General study points: Unconfirmed was the SARS-CoV-2 specificity of second-wave clones that peaked on day 37. Memory sampled before infection contained some responding clones, suggesting cross-reactive memory joined. A balance of CD4 and CD8 characterized clones contracting day 15 to 85, whereas later expanders leaned CD4+.

The specimen sequenced was PBMCs or a T cell subset sorted from them (not recorded which). The receptor comes from an adult woman who had mild COVID-19 (a few samples of this study predate the infection). Cell type and time point are not known. This chain joins TRBV7-6 and TRBJ2-2, with 10 bases that match TRBD1. CDR3 DNA sequence: TGTGCCAGCAGCTCCGTGGGACAGGGGAAGATCGGGGAGCTGTTTTTT. It specifies CASSSVGQGKIGELFF.